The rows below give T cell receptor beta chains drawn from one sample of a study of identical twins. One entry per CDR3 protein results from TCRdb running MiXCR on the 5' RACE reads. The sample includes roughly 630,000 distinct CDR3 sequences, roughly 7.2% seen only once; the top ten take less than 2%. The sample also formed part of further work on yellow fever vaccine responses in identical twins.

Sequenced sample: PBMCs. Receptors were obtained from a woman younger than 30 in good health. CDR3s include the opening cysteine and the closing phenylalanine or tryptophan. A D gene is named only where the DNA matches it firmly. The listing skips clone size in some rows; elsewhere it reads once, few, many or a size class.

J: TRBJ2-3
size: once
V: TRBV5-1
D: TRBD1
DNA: TGCGCCAGCGGGACAGGGGGCCCAGATACGCAGTATTTT
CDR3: CASGTGGPDTQYF

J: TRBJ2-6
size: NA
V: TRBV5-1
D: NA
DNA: TGCGCCAGCAGCTTGAAATCGGGAGATGTTGGGGCCAACGTCCTGACTTTC
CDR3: CASSLKSGDVGANVLTF

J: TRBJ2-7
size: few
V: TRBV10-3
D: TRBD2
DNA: TGTGCCATCAGTGAGTTTAGCGGGAGAGCGTCCTACGAGCAGTACTTC
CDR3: CAISEFSGRASYEQYF

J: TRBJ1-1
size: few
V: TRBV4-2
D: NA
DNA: TGTGCCAGCAGCCCCGTTTGGGGGGACGCGAACACTGAAGCTTTCTTT
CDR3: CASSPVWGDANTEAFF

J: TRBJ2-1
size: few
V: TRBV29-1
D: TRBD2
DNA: TGCAGCGTAGATAGCGGGAGCTCCTACAATGAGCAGTTCTTC
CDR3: CSVDSGSSYNEQFF

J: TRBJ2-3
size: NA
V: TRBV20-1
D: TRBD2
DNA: TGCAGTGCGAACCCGGGACTAACTAGCACAGATACGCAGTATTTT
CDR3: CSANPGLTSTDTQYF

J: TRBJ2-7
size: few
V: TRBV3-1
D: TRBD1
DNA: TGTGCCAGCAGCCAAGATCAGGGACAGGAGGGCCTTCAGTACTTC
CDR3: CASSQDQGQEGLQYF

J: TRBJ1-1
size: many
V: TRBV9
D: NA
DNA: TGTGCCAGCAGCCGAGACGGGGGGGGACGACCTGTGATTGAAGCTTTCTTT
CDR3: CASSRDGGGRPVIEAFF

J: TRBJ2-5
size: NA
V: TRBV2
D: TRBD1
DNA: TGTGCCAGCAGTCGTCCGGGACAGGGACAGGGAGGTATTGTGGAGACCCAGTACTTC
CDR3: CASSRPGQGQGGIVETQYF

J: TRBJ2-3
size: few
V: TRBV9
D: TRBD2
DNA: TGTGCCAGCAGCGTAGATGTCGGCGGGAGGGCCGAAGATACGCAGTATTTT
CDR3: CASSVDVGGRAEDTQYF

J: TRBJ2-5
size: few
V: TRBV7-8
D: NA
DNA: TGTGCCAGCAGCCCCAGTGTTCTAAGGGTCGTCCAAGAGACCCAGTACTTC
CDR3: CASSPSVLRVVQETQYF

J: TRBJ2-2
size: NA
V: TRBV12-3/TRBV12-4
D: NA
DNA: TGTGCCAGCGGGGAAACCGGGGAGCTGTTTTTT
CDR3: CASGETGELFF

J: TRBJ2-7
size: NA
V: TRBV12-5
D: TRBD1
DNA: TGTGCTAGTGGTTCCCCCGACAGGGGTTGGCACGAGCAGTACTTC
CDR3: CASGSPDRGWHEQYF